This paragraph reports one T cell receptor beta chain. Its antigen is not identified. The validation cohort, a group of over a hundred subjects, included the donors and was separate from the approximately 660-subject first cohort. CDR3 length: 14 amino acids. Deletions cut 6 bases from V and 8 bases from J, with 19 bases between. The germline V gene encodes CDR1 MNHEY and CDR2 SVGAGI. The sample belongs to a study of cytomegalovirus exposure and HLA in healthy donors. General study findings and limits: For most TCR sequences rarity was the rule, although some public TCRs occurred in many donors. Reports described diagnosis of cytomegalovirus status by the classifier as highly specific and sensitive.

The table came from immunoSEQ multiplex PCR; TCRdb's copy has only in-frame clones and leaves some out. The table includes around 140,000 clones, roughly 86% detected once. What was sequenced was PBMCs. This chain connects TRBV6-5 to TRBJ1-2, with D possibly matching TRBD1 (6 bases). The sequence derives from a man in his late teens or twenties in good health and CMV-seropositive. CDR3 protein: CASRPLVGGGGYTF. The CDR3 coding sequence is TGTGCCAGCAGACCTCTGGTAGGGGGAGGGGGCTACACCTTC.